This passage covers 20 T cell receptor beta chains from one sample sequenced in a study of neurological immune-mediated disorders. In TCRdb, the 5' RACE reads were re-called with MiXCR into one record per CDR3 protein. The table includes roughly 120,000 distinct CDR3 sequences, approximately 3.2% detected once. Source material: PBMCs. The source of these receptors is a woman in her thirties with multiple sclerosis.

This chain connects TRBV4-3 to TRBJ2-7, with TRBD1 matching 11 bases. The CDR3 runs to 15 residues. After removal of 5 bases from V and 3 bases from J, the junction contained 6 bases not matched to a gene. Per germline, CDR1 LGHNA and CDR2 YSLEER. The DNA of the CDR3 is TGCGCCAGCAGCGAGCCGGGACAGGGGGTCTACGAGCAGTACTTC. Translation: CASSEPGQGVYEQYF.

Ten or more counts support this clonotype. At one of its ends the junction is not consistent with the germline gene, which may arise from a read error. The CDR3 spells CSVRRLAGHTDTQYF. In nucleotides, the CDR3 is TGCAGTGTTAGAAGACTAGCGGGCCACACAGATACGCAGTATTTT. J is TRBJ2-3 and V is TRBV20-1, with TRBD2 matching 10 bases. The CDR3 loop spans 15 amino acids. Germline assignment: CDR1 DFQATT and CDR2 SNEGSKA (reference sequence).

This clonotype was recorded at least ten times. The chain is built from TRBV30 and TRBJ2-4; D unclear. The germline V gene encodes CDR1 GTSNPN and CDR2 SVGIG (reference sequence). CDR3 length: 15 amino acids. Between the trimmed V and J ends, which lost 2 bases and 0 bases, there was a span of 11 bases. CDR3 bases: TGTGCCTGGAGTAGCGCGAAGGTAGCCAAAAACATTCAGTACTTC. Its protein is CAWSSAKVAKNIQYF.

The CDR3 DNA reads TGTGCCAGCAGCTCAGATGACGGGGGGACGGGTAATGAGCAGTTCTTC. As protein: CASSSDDGGTGNEQFF. The chain couples TRBV5-6 to TRBJ2-1; 7 positions match TRBD2. In germline, CDR1 is SGHDT, CDR2 YYEEEE. This CDR3 contains 16 residues. Trimming at V came to 3 bases and at J to 7 bases, leaving 13 bases not matched to a gene. Variable domain in full (rest from reference TRBV5-6 and TRBJ2-1): DAGVTQSPTHLIKTRGQQVTLRCSPKSGHDTVSWYQQALGQGPQFIFQYYEEEERQRGNFPDRFSGHQFPNYSSELNVNALLLGDSALYLCASSSDDGGTGNEQFFGPGTRLTVL.

This clonotype was detected many times. The chain combines TRBV28 with TRBJ2-1; tentative D call: TRBD2 (6 bases). V lost 3 bases and J lost 6, with 15 bases in between. The CDR3 contains 15 residues. CDR1 is MDHEN, CDR2 SYDVKM, per germline. CDR3 in DNA: TGTGCCAGCAGTTTGGACCAGGGAGGTCTCAATGAGCAGTTCTTC. It yields the protein CASSLDQGGLNEQFF.

This clonotype was counted ten times or more. This chain connects TRBV5-6 to TRBJ1-1; D gene ambiguous. CDR3 length: 15 amino acids. The germline CDR1 and CDR2 sequences are SGHDT and YYEEEE. Between the trimmed V and J ends, which lost 0 bases and 2 bases, there was a span of 11 bases. The CDR3 sequence: CASSLDVGENTEAFF. The CDR3 DNA reads as TGTGCCAGCAGCTTGGATGTCGGGGAAAACACTGAAGCTTTCTTT.

In this sample, this clonotype turned up many times. The chain combines TRBV5-1 with TRBJ2-2; D possibly corresponds to TRBD1 (5 bases). This CDR3 spans 14 amino acids. V lost 5 bases, J lost 2 bases, and 10 bases lay in between. CDR1 SGHRS and CDR2 YFSETQ come from the germline V gene. CDR3 sequence reads: CASRQGHNTGELFF. CDR3 nucleotide sequence: TGCGCCAGCAGACAAGGACACAACACCGGGGAGCTGTTTTTT.

This clonotype appeared many times. The gene calls are TRBV6-2 or TRBV6-3 and TRBJ1-2; D is perhaps TRBD1 (5 bases). CDR3 length equals 12 residues. Germline CDR1 and CDR2: MNHEY and SVGEGT. V lost 8 bases and J 8 bases, leaving 15 bases between the germline ends. Here the CDR3 DNA reads TGTGCCAGCGACAGACCCCCGCGAGGCTACACCTTC. As protein: CASDRPPRGYTF.

The table lists this clonotype with many counts. The chain combines TRBV4-1 with TRBJ1-2, with unresolved D. Germline CDR1 is MGHRA and CDR2 is YSYEKL. Trimming removed 0 bases at V and 2 bases at J, with 10 bases between. The CDR3 totals 15 residues. For the CDR3, the DNA is TGCGCCAGCAGCCAAGAAGAAGGAGGGAACTATGGCTACACCTTC. Translation: CASSQEEGGNYGYTF.

In its sample, this clonotype was seen many times. The CDR3 region is CASSSPEAGRALTQYF. The DNA of the CDR3 is TGTGCCAGCAGCTCACCCGAGGCCGGGAGGGCCCTTACGCAGTATTTT. The chain joins TRBV7-2 to TRBJ2-3; TRBD2 matches 8 bases. There are 16 residues in the CDR3. Germline V gene sequence: CDR1 SGHTA, CDR2 FQGNSA. The V segment lost 4 bases and the J segment 8 bases; nucleotides outside the gene matches: 14.

Many counts were recorded for this clonotype. V usage is TRBV5-1 and J usage is TRBJ1-3; D is uncertain. The CDR3 is 15 residues long. In germline, CDR1 is SGHRS, CDR2 YFSETQ. Between the trimmed V and J ends, which lost 4 bases and 0 bases, there was a span of 11 bases. DNA of the CDR3: TGCGCCAGCAGCCCCGGGCAGAGCTCTGGAAACACCATATATTTT. Protein: CASSPGQSSGNTIYF.

This clonotype was seen repeatedly, ten times or more. The genes are TRBV5-6 and TRBJ1-2; the match to TRBD1 covers 7 bases. With 1 base clipped from V and 2 bases from J, the junction kept 5 bases outside the gene matches. CDR3 length: 15 amino acids. Per germline, CDR1 SGHDT and CDR2 YYEEEE. The CDR3 loop reads CASSLSPGQNYGYTF. In DNA form, the CDR3 reads TGTGCCAGCAGCTTGTCTCCGGGACAGAACTATGGCTACACCTTC.

This clonotype was recorded many times. The gene calls are TRBV6-5 and TRBJ2-7; 7 bases align to TRBD1. The CDR3 extends over 15 amino acids. After removal of 0 bases from V and 5 bases from J, the junction contained 7 bases not matched to a gene. From germline, CDR1 is MNHEY and CDR2 SVGAGI. The CDR3 loop reads CASSYSRQGSNEQYF. CDR3 in DNA: TGTGCCAGCAGTTACTCAAGACAGGGTTCGAACGAGCAGTACTTC.

This clonotype was found many times. The rearrangement uses TRBV20-1 and TRBJ2-7; either TRBD1 or TRBD2 may supply D (5 bases each). This CDR3 spans 14 amino acids. Germline CDR1 DFQATT, CDR2 SNEGSKA (reference sequence). Trimming took 0 bases from V and 7 from J, leaving 16 bases between them. CDR3 in DNA: TGCAGTGCTAGAGATTGGGACGGGGCTGAAGAGCAGTACTTC. As protein: CSARDWDGAEEQYF.

This clonotype has ten or more counts. The J gene is TRBJ2-2, the V gene TRBV7-9; 8 bases line up with TRBD1. The length of the CDR3 is 13 residues. The germline gives CDR1 SEHNR, CDR2 FQNEAQ (reference sequence). With 5 bases clipped from V and 6 bases from J, the junction kept 2 bases outside the gene matches. The CDR3 reads CASSRGQAGELFF. In nucleotides, the CDR3 is TGTGCCAGCAGCCGGGGACAGGCCGGGGAGCTGTTTTTT.

This clonotype has a count of ten or more. The genes are TRBV12-3 or TRBV12-4 and TRBJ1-5; D gene ambiguous. There are 13 residues in the CDR3. The V end lost 4 bases, the J end lost 4 bases, and 8 bases lay between the germline ends. DNA of the CDR3: TGTGCCAGCAGTTCAGACCCAAATCAGCCCCAGCATTTT. It specifies CASSSDPNQPQHF.

This clonotype was counted at least ten times. This sequence joins TRBV14 and TRBJ2-7; maybe TRBD2 (6 bases). CDR3 length equals 14 residues. Germline V lookup: CDR1 SGHDN, CDR2 FVKESK. Trimming pared 4 bases from V and 3 bases from J, leaving 13 bases between. CDR3 protein: CASSRGLVDYEQYF. CDR3 nucleotide sequence: TGTGCCAGCAGCCGGGGACTGGTCGACTACGAGCAGTACTTC.

This clonotype was counted ten times or more. This chain uses TRBV20-1 with TRBJ2-1; 13 bases match TRBD2. The CDR3 runs to 15 residues. Germline CDR1 reads DFQATT; CDR2 reads SNEGSKA (reference sequence). Losses at the gene ends were 4 bases for V and 7 bases for J; bases not matched to a gene: 7. CDR3: CSATTSGRAVNEQFF. The CDR3 bases are TGCAGTGCTACCACTAGCGGGAGGGCGGTGAATGAGCAGTTCTTC.

This clonotype has a count of ten or more. The CDR3, as DNA: TGTGCCAGCAGAAGGACAGGGTCGAGCACTGAAGCTTTCTTT. Amino acid sequence: CASRRTGSSTEAFF. The chain combines TRBV6-2 or TRBV6-3 with TRBJ1-1, with 8 bases that match TRBD1. CDR1 is MNHEY and CDR2 is SVGEGT in the germline V gene. V trimming: 6 bases; J trimming: 4 bases; junction bases outside the gene matches: 7. This CDR3 contains 14 residues.

This clonotype was observed at least ten times. This chain uses TRBV7-2 with TRBJ1-5, with D hard to call. Germline V gene sequence: CDR1 SGHTA, CDR2 FQGNSA. Deletions cut 4 bases from V and 3 bases from J, with 7 bases between. The CDR3 is 13 residues long. The CDR3 sequence is CASSSRDNQPQHF. Here the CDR3 DNA reads TGTGCCAGCAGCTCCCGGGACAATCAGCCCCAGCATTTT.